Below, 25 T cell receptor beta chains from the same sample are listed, as sequenced in a study of blood T cell repertoires in COVID-19. Assay used: immunoSEQ multiplex PCR; TCRdb lists only in-frame clones, some missing. In the table there are around 300,000 clones, 87% of which are singletons. The sequenced material came from peripheral blood. Receptors originate from a man aged 50 to 59 with active or convalescent COVID-19.

This clone was counted a few times. The J gene is TRBJ2-2, the V gene TRBV9, with 7 bases identical to TRBD2. CDR1 is SGDLS and CDR2 is YYNGEE in the germline V gene. There are 17 residues in the CDR3. With 6 bases clipped from V and 4 bases from J, the junction kept 15 bases outside the gene matches. The CDR3 here is CASNVQRGDGFTGELFF. CDR3 nucleotide sequence: TGTGCCAGCAACGTTCAACGGGGGGATGGTTTCACCGGGGAGCTGTTTTTT.

In its sample, this clone was seen once. This same CDR3 is encoded by further DNA sequences in the sample. The chain employs TRBV9 and TRBJ1-2; 10 nucleotides line up with TRBD1. This CDR3 has 13 amino acids. CDR1 and CDR2 from the germline V gene are SGDLS and YYNGEE. J gave up 8 bases and V 4 bases, and 5 bases lay outside the gene matches. CDR3 amino acids: CASSTGTGDGYTF. The CDR3 DNA follows: TGTGCCAGCAGCACCGGGACAGGGGACGGCTACACCTTC. Together with reference TRBV9 and TRBJ1-2, the CDR3 gives the full variable domain: DSGVTQTPKHLITATGQRVTLRCSPRSGDLSVYWYQQSLDQGLQFLIQYYNGEERAKGNILERFSAQQFPDLHSELNLSSLELGDSALYFCASSTGTGDGYTFGSGTRLTVV.

The rearrangement links TRBV12-3 or TRBV12-4 to TRBJ1-1; D remains ambiguous. CDR3 length: 12 amino acids. Deletions cut 6 bases from V and 2 bases from J, with 7 bases between. CDR3 bases: TGTGCCAGCAGAGAGCTCAACACTGAAGCTTTCTTT. Translating gives CASRELNTEAFF.

Only one count was recorded for this clone. The CDR3 DNA follows: TGTGCCAGCAGCCGGACTAGCGGGAGGGCCCGGGAAGGCACCGGGGAGCTGTTTTTT. Protein: CASSRTSGRAREGTGELFF. This chain connects TRBV7-9 to TRBJ2-2; 15 nucleotides align to TRBD2. This CDR3 comprises 19 residues. With 5 bases clipped from V and 4 bases from J, the junction kept 11 bases outside the gene matches. Germline V gives CDR1 SEHNR, CDR2 FQNEAQ (reference sequence).

The chain combines TRBV6-2 or TRBV6-3 with TRBJ2-3, with 12 bases lining up with TRBD2. The CDR3 spans 15 residues. With V trimmed by 4 bases and J by 4 bases, 3 bases remained unmatched. Germline V CDR1 and CDR2: MNHEY, SVGEGT. DNA of the CDR3: TGTGCCAGCAGTTGGCTAGCGGGGGGGCCAGATACGCAGTATTTT. This codes for CASSWLAGGPDTQYF.

The genes are TRBV6-5 and TRBJ1-4; D gene uncertain. V lost 8 bases and J 8 bases, leaving 12 bases between the germline ends. Germline CDR1 reads MNHEY; CDR2 reads SVGAGI. This CDR3 is built from 12 residues. Written as DNA, the CDR3 is TGTGCCAGCCGACGAGGATTCGAAAAACTGTTTTTT. This sequence encodes CASRRGFEKLFF.

V and J are TRBV11-2 and TRBJ2-7; 11 nucleotides line up with TRBD2. Losses at the gene ends were 1 base for V and 5 bases for J; bases not matched to a gene: 4. Germline V gene data show CDR1 as SGHAT and CDR2 as FQNNGV. This CDR3 comprises 15 residues. The CDR3 is CASSLGTSGLNEQYF. DNA of the CDR3: TGTGCCAGCAGCTTAGGGACTAGCGGGCTCAACGAGCAGTACTTC. Supplemented by reference TRBV11-2 and TRBJ2-7, the full variable domain reads EAGVAQSPRYKIIEKRQSVAFWCNPISGHATLYWYQQILGQGPKLLIQFQNNGVVDDSQLPKDRFSAERLKGVDSTLKIQPAKLEDSAVYLCASSLGTSGLNEQYFGPGTRLTVT.

V usage is TRBV7-2 and J usage is TRBJ2-1; D possibly corresponds to TRBD1 (8 bases). CDR1 and CDR2 from the germline V gene are SGHTA and FQGNSA. The CDR3 totals 16 residues. The germline V and J ends were trimmed by 5 bases and 4 bases, with 18 bases remaining between them. The CDR3 here is CASSLTTGGVYNEQFF. CDR3 in DNA: TGTGCCAGCAGCCTCACAACAGGGGGGGTTTACAATGAGCAGTTCTTC.

This clone was picked up one time. CDR3 nucleotides: TGTGCCAGCAGCTTAGAGGCAGGGAGGGTAAATGAGCAGTTCTTC. It encodes CASSLEAGRVNEQFF. This chain connects TRBV7-9 to TRBJ2-1; TRBD2 agrees at 7 bases. V lost 1 base to trimming and J lost 7 bases; unmatched junction nucleotides: 7. The CDR3 has 15 amino acids. Per germline, CDR1 SEHNR and CDR2 FQNEAQ (reference sequence).

The chain is built from TRBV7-2 and TRBJ1-2, with D unclear. Germline CDR1 reads SGHTA; CDR2 reads FQGNSA. The V gene lost 1 base and the J gene lost 7 bases, with 13 bases spanning the gap. The CDR3 is 14 residues long. CDR3 bases: TGTGCCAGCAGCTTAGGACCTTTGGAGTCTGGCTACACCTTC. Residues: CASSLGPLESGYTF. The complete variable domain, with remaining parts taken from reference TRBV7-2 and TRBJ1-2, reads GAGVSQSPSNKVTEKGKDVELRCDPISGHTALYWYRQSLGQGLEFLIYFQGNSAPDKSGLPSDRFSAERTGGSVSTLTIQRTQQEDSAVYLCASSLGPLESGYTFGSGTRLTVV.

This chain uses TRBV28 with TRBJ2-7; 7 nucleotides line up with TRBD1. V dropped 5 bases and J dropped 1; count of bases not matched to a gene: 5. Germline values: CDR1 MDHEN, CDR2 SYDVKM. There are 14 residues in the CDR3. The CDR3 sequence: CASSRRDRSYEQYF. In DNA, the CDR3 is TGTGCCAGCAGTCGCCGGGACAGATCCTACGAGCAGTACTTC.

The genes are TRBV18 and TRBJ2-7; TRBD2 matches 7 bases. The CDR3 is 15 residues long. Germline loops: CDR1 KGHSH, CDR2 LQKENI. V trimming: 3 bases; J trimming: 0 bases; junction bases outside the gene matches: 5. The CDR3 sequence is CASSPASGSSYEQYF. The CDR3 region has the DNA TGTGCCAGCTCACCGGCTAGCGGTAGCTCCTACGAGCAGTACTTC.

The chain joins TRBV3-1 (or the pseudogene TRBV3-2) to TRBJ2-1, with 12 positions matching TRBD2. This CDR3 has 18 residues. V dropped 5 bases and J dropped 8; count of bases not matched to a gene: 16. The germline gives CDR1 LGHDT, CDR2 YNNKEL (reference sequence). The CDR3 DNA sequence: TGTGCCAGCAGCTCTACCATAAGACTAGCGGGAGAAAAGTATGAGCAGTTCTTC. Translating it yields CASSSTIRLAGEKYEQFF.

The V call is TRBV6-6, the J call TRBJ1-1; D is unclear. Germline values: CDR1 MNHNY, CDR2 SVGAGI (reference sequence). The germline V and J ends were trimmed by 5 bases and 0 bases, with 16 bases remaining between them. This CDR3 has 16 residues. The CDR3 here is CASSPFGGQLNTEAFF. CDR3 in DNA: TGTGCCAGCAGTCCCTTTGGCGGGCAGCTGAACACTGAAGCTTTCTTT.

The chain links TRBV7-9 to TRBJ2-3; 8 nucleotides agree with TRBD1. Germline values: CDR1 SEHNR, CDR2 FQNEAQ (reference sequence). This CDR3 region has 14 residues. Trimming removed 5 bases from V and 5 bases from J; junction bases left unmatched: 6. The chain's CDR3 is CASSRIQGGDTQYF. In nucleotides, the CDR3 is TGTGCCAGCAGCAGAATACAGGGGGGAGATACGCAGTATTTT.

The CDR3 spells CASSVILGEAFF. The CDR3 nucleotides are TGTGCCAGCAGCGTTATCCTAGGTGAAGCTTTCTTT. The rearrangement links TRBV28 to TRBJ1-1; D remains unclear. The CDR3 consists of 12 residues. V dropped 6 bases and J dropped 7 bases, with 12 bases sitting between them. Germline CDR1 is MDHEN and CDR2 is SYDVKM.

The gene calls are TRBV11-1 and TRBJ1-2; D is possibly TRBD1 (5 bases). The germline CDR1 and CDR2 sequences are SGHAT and FQDESV (reference sequence). This CDR3 comprises 13 residues. V lost 1 base and J 7 bases, leaving 10 bases between the germline ends. DNA for the CDR3: TGTGCCAGCAGCTTAGTAACAGGTGGTGGCTACACCTTC. It specifies CASSLVTGGGYTF.

The chain uses TRBV10-3 and TRBJ2-7; 8 bases map to TRBD1. CDR1 and CDR2 (germline): ENHRY, SYGVKD. The CDR3 length is 15 residues. The ends lost 8 bases at V and 2 bases at J; junction bases unmatched: 11. The CDR3: CAIRIQTGATYEQYF. Written as DNA, the CDR3 is TGTGCCATCCGGATCCAGACAGGGGCGACCTACGAGCAGTACTTC.

Written as DNA, the CDR3 is TGCGCCAGCAGCCCCGGACTAGCGGTAACCTACAATGAGCAGTTCTTC. This encodes CASSPGLAVTYNEQFF. The chain combines TRBV4-1 with TRBJ2-1; TRBD2 aligns across 10 bases. CDR3 length: 16 amino acids. Germline V CDR1 and CDR2: MGHRA, YSYEKL. V shed 4 bases and J 2 bases; nucleotides not matched to a gene: 5.

The chain joins TRBV9 to TRBJ2-2, with a possible D match to TRBD1 (7 bases). V was shortened by 4 bases and J by 1 base, with 11 bases between the two germline ends. The V gene's germline CDR1 is SGDLS and CDR2 YYNGEE. The CDR3 length is 15 residues. This CDR3 reads CASSYRGGNTGELFF. CDR3 DNA: TGTGCCAGCAGCTACAGGGGAGGGAACACCGGGGAGCTGTTTTTT. The variable domain in full, with the rest retrieved from reference TRBV9 and TRBJ2-2, is DSGVTQTPKHLITATGQRVTLRCSPRSGDLSVYWYQQSLDQGLQFLIQYYNGEERAKGNILERFSAQQFPDLHSELNLSSLELGDSALYFCASSYRGGNTGELFFGEGSRLTVL.

The chain employs TRBV27 and TRBJ1-1, with TRBD1 as a possible D gene (6 bases). Per germline, CDR1 MNHEY and CDR2 SMNVEV (reference sequence). The CDR3 spans 15 residues. Trimming cost V 3 bases and J 1 base, with 12 bases left between them. The CDR3: CASSFGRGRNTEAFF. CDR3 DNA: TGTGCCAGCAGTTTTGGGCGGGGGCGGAACACTGAAGCTTTCTTT.

The chain has TRBV27 and TRBJ1-1; TRBD1 matches 7 bases. Germline V gene sequence: CDR1 MNHEY, CDR2 SMNVEV (reference sequence). V dropped 3 bases and J dropped 11; count of bases not matched to a gene: 12. The CDR3 runs 14 residues. The CDR3 nucleotides are TGTGCCAGCAGTTTCTCGGGACAGACGTTTGGGGCTTTCTTT. It codes for CASSFSGQTFGAFF.

A single count supports this clone. The sample contains more than one DNA sequence encoding this CDR3. The chain has TRBV6-5 and TRBJ2-3, with D tentatively TRBD1 (6 bases). The CDR3 consists of 15 residues. Germline loops: CDR1 MNHEY, CDR2 SVGAGI. V lost 0 bases and J 0 bases, leaving 7 bases between the germline ends. In DNA, the CDR3 is TGTGCCAGCAGTTACTCTACAGGGAGCACAGATACGCAGTATTTT. Its protein is CASSYSTGSTDTQYF.

The chain employs TRBV28 and TRBJ1-5; TRBD1 matches 9 bases. Germline CDR1 MDHEN, CDR2 SYDVKM. Trimming at V came to 6 bases and at J to 7 bases, leaving 13 bases not matched to a gene. The CDR3 contains 16 residues. The CDR3: CASRYPGTGIEQPQHF. CDR3 sequence (DNA): TGTGCCAGCAGATACCCCGGGACAGGGATAGAGCAGCCCCAGCATTTT.

The chain carries TRBV28 and TRBJ1-5; 8 nucleotides agree with TRBD1. V was pared by 3 bases and J by 7 bases, with 8 bases of the junction left unmatched. Germline V gives CDR1 MDHEN, CDR2 SYDVKM. The CDR3 sequence is 15 residues long. For the CDR3, the DNA is TGTGCCAGCAGTTTGGGGACAGGTGTGCTCCAGCCCCAGCATTTT. It specifies CASSLGTGVLQPQHF.